Each of the 9 T cell receptor delta chains below was sequenced from the same sample in a study of delta chains in infants with herpesvirus infections. Reverse transcription of PBMC RNA used primers specific for the gamma and delta chains. TCRdb applied CATT to the RT-PCR reads for clone calling. The sample has 700 or so delta-chain clones, nearly 15% seen once. The specimen comprised peripheral blood, sampled at time point 1 of longitudinal follow-up. Source of these receptors: a human donor who was a Ugandan infant, either HIV-exposed or HIV-unexposed (not recorded which).

By proportion, this clone is large. V gene TRDV1 combines with J gene TRDJ1, with 11 bases lining up with TRDD3. The V gene's germline CDR1 is TSWWSYY and CDR2 QGS. J lost 0 bases, V lost 0 bases, and 15 bases had no gene match. This CDR3 has 21 residues. The CDR3 DNA follows: TGTGCTCTTGGGGAACTTCCCCCCTTCGTACTGGGGGATAAGGACACCGATAAACTCATCTTT. It codes for CALGELPPFVLGDKDTDKLIF.

This clone is labeled as large. The chain couples TRDV1 to TRDJ2, with 9 bases that match TRDD3. With 1 base clipped from V and 4 bases from J, the junction kept 13 bases outside the gene matches. This CDR3 has 19 residues. Germline values: CDR1 TSWWSYY, CDR2 QGS. The chain's CDR3 is CALGERTSTGIRRTAQLFF. CDR3 nucleotide sequence: TGTGCTCTTGGGGAACGGACCTCAACGGGGATACGTAGGACAGCACAACTCTTCTTT.

This clone was seen more than once but under ten times. A far larger clone is only one base removed, so a read error is likely. This sequence joins TRAV29/DV5 and TRDJ1, with unresolved D. Germline CDR1 NSMFDY, CDR2 ISSIKDK. This CDR3 contains 17 residues. The CDR3 DNA is TGTGCAGCAAGCGCGCGGTGGGCAGACCGTGACACCGATAGACTCATCTTT. It is translated as CAASARWADRDTDRLIF.

In this sample, this clone turned up a few times. A read error may be the cause here, since a much bigger clone is one base away. The chain employs TRAV38-2/DV8 and TRDJ2; tentative D call: TRDD3 (8 bases). TCRdb is silent on the J gene; assignment here came from matching the DNA to germline. The CDR3 consists of 19 residues. CDR1 and CDR2 from the germline V gene are TSESDYY and QEAYKQQN. The germline V and J ends were trimmed by 6 bases and 5 bases, with 29 bases remaining between them. Here the CDR3 reads CAYTPAFLTGGPLTAQLFF. CDR3 DNA sequence: TGTGCTTATACTCCGGCCTTCCTTACTGGGGGGCCCCTCACAGCACAACTCTTCTTT.

By frequency in the sample, this clone is large. The chain couples TRDV1 to TRDJ1, with 10 bases lining up with TRDD3. This CDR3 has 22 residues. Germline assignment: CDR1 TSWWSYY and CDR2 QGS. Unmatched junction bases numbered 23, after V lost 4 bases and J lost 0 bases. The CDR3 region is CALGGPHRGNRGIREYTDKLIF. CDR3 nucleotides: TGTGCTCTTGGGGGCCCCCATAGGGGAAACCGGGGGATACGCGAGTACACCGATAAACTCATCTTT.

V gene TRDV1 combines with J gene TRDJ1, with 10 bases matching TRDD3. V lost 2 bases, J lost 0 bases, and 24 bases stayed unmatched. This CDR3 spans 23 amino acids. Germline loops: CDR1 TSWWSYY, CDR2 QGS. CDR3 sequence (DNA): TGTGCTCTTGGGGAAGTCAAAGGACCCACCACATACTGGGGGATCCAGTACACCGATAAACTCATCTTT. It translates to CALGEVKGPTTYWGIQYTDKLIF.

This clone is large in the sample. V gene TRDV1 combines with J gene TRDJ1, with D uncertain. V lost 1 base and J 11 bases, leaving 20 bases between the germline ends. From germline, CDR1 is TSWWSYY and CDR2 QGS. CDR3 length: 15 amino acids. The CDR3 reads CALGEPPSVFVGLIF. CDR3 bases: TGTGCTCTTGGGGAACCCCCCTCCGTTTTTGTTGGCCTCATCTTT.

This clone rates as large. V and J are TRDV1 and TRDJ1, with TRDD3 identical over 9 bases. Germline-derived CDR1 and CDR2 are TSWWSYY and QGS. The CDR3 totals 22 residues. V shed 3 bases, J shed 0 bases, and the junction held 23 bases outside the gene matches. The CDR3 coding sequence is TGTGCTCTTGGGGACCCTGGGGGGTCTATTAAGACTGGGGGACCGTACACCGATAAACTCATCTTT. This encodes CALGDPGGSIKTGGPYTDKLIF.

This clone is classed as medium-sized (0.01 to 0.1%). This chain connects TRDV1 to TRDJ1, with 7 bases lining up with TRDD3. The CDR3 has 20 amino acids. Germline V lookup: CDR1 TSWWSYY, CDR2 QGS. V trimming: 1 base; J trimming: 5 bases; junction bases outside the gene matches: 22. CDR3 sequence reads: CALGEPNLVLGILPQDKLIF. The CDR3 bases are TGTGCTCTTGGGGAACCTAATCTTGTACTGGGGATTCTGCCCCAAGATAAACTCATCTTT.